A selection of T cell receptor beta chains follows, all from one sample in a study of response to subunit inactivated influenza vaccine. MiXCR was run by TCRdb on the RT-PCR reads, yielding one entry per CDR3 protein. The sample lists under 800,000 distinct CDR3 sequences; more than 11% were seen once. The material sequenced was PBMCs from blood, taken 14 days before vaccination. The receptors shown here come from a man in his fifties or sixties who received an inactivated influenza vaccine. The CDR3 runs from the conserved cysteine through the conserved F or W. Fields, in order: V gene, D gene, J gene, clone size, CDR3 DNA, CDR3 protein. The D gene is left open where the match is weak. The size entry is marked missing in some rows and otherwise reads once, few, many or a size class.

v_gene: TRBV12-3/TRBV12-4; d_gene: TRBD1; j_gene: TRBJ1-5; abundance: few; CDR3nt: TGTGCCAGCAGCCTGGACAGGGATAGCAATCAGCCCCAGCATTTT; CDR3aa: CASSLDRDSNQPQHF
v_gene: TRBV20-1; d_gene: TRBD2; j_gene: TRBJ2-2; abundance: .; CDR3nt: TGCAGTGCTCGACTAGCGGGAGTTGACACCGGGGAGCTGTTTTTT; CDR3aa: CSARLAGVDTGELFF
v_gene: TRBV20-1; d_gene: TRBD1; j_gene: TRBJ2-7; abundance: few; CDR3nt: TGCAGTGCTAGGGGCAACCGGGACAGAACCTTCTACGAGCAGTACTTC; CDR3aa: CSARGNRDRTFYEQYF
v_gene: TRBV6-1; d_gene: .; j_gene: TRBJ1-1; abundance: few; CDR3nt: TGTGCCAGCAGTGACAGGATTGGCACTGAAGCTTTCTTT; CDR3aa: CASSDRIGTEAFF
v_gene: TRBV13; d_gene: .; j_gene: TRBJ2-7; abundance: once; CDR3nt: TGTGCCAGCAGCTCGTACCTAGCTGTGGGTTCCTACGAGCAGTACTTC; CDR3aa: CASSSYLAVGSYEQYF
v_gene: TRBV4-2; d_gene: TRBD1; j_gene: TRBJ2-1; abundance: few; CDR3nt: TGTGCCAGCAGCCAACACAGGGGGAATGAGCAGTTCTTC; CDR3aa: CASSQHRGNEQFF
v_gene: TRBV6-2/TRBV6-3; d_gene: .; j_gene: TRBJ2-3; abundance: few; CDR3nt: TGTGCCAGCATCCGGGACCAAACAACAGATACGCAGTATTTT; CDR3aa: CASIRDQTTDTQYF
v_gene: TRBV12-3/TRBV12-4; d_gene: .; j_gene: TRBJ1-1; abundance: few; CDR3nt: TGTGCCAGCAATTCTCGAGTGTCCACTGAAGCTTTCTTT; CDR3aa: CASNSRVSTEAFF
v_gene: TRBV27; d_gene: TRBD1; j_gene: TRBJ1-2; abundance: .; CDR3nt: TGTGCCAGCAGCTGGGGAGGGGGCCATGGCTACACCTTC; CDR3aa: CASSWGGGHGYTF
v_gene: TRBV12-3/TRBV12-4; d_gene: .; j_gene: TRBJ2-3; abundance: many; CDR3nt: TGTGCCAGCTCACCAGGGTCTGATACGCAGTATTTT; CDR3aa: CASSPGSDTQYF
v_gene: TRBV27; d_gene: .; j_gene: TRBJ1-1; abundance: few; CDR3nt: TGTGCCAGCAGTTTAGCTGGGGCCCTTTACACTGAAGCTTTCTTT; CDR3aa: CASSLAGALYTEAFF
v_gene: TRBV5-4; d_gene: .; j_gene: TRBJ2-2; abundance: many; CDR3nt: TGTGCCAGCAGCTTTGGAGGGAGGCGTACCGGGGAGCTGTTTTTT; CDR3aa: CASSFGGRRTGELFF
v_gene: TRBV20-1; d_gene: .; j_gene: TRBJ1-6; abundance: many; CDR3nt: TGCAGTGCTAGAGATGCGGGGCGAACTAATTCACCCCTCCACTTT; CDR3aa: CSARDAGRTNSPLHF
v_gene: TRBV28; d_gene: TRBD1; j_gene: TRBJ2-5; abundance: few; CDR3nt: TGTGCCAGCAGTATAGGGACAGGACCAGGGAAAGAGACCCAGTACTTC; CDR3aa: CASSIGTGPGKETQYF
v_gene: TRBV2; d_gene: .; j_gene: TRBJ2-1; abundance: .; CDR3nt: TGTGCCAGCAGTGCTCTGGGGGCGGGCAATGAGCAGTTCTTC; CDR3aa: CASSALGAGNEQFF
v_gene: TRBV20-1; d_gene: TRBD2; j_gene: TRBJ2-7; abundance: few; CDR3nt: TGCAGTGCTAATTTTCCTAGCGGCGCCTACGAGCAGTACTTC; CDR3aa: CSANFPSGAYEQYF
v_gene: TRBV12-3/TRBV12-4; d_gene: .; j_gene: TRBJ2-3; abundance: .; CDR3nt: TGTGCCAGCATACTCGGCCAGGGCACAGATACGCAGTATTTT; CDR3aa: CASILGQGTDTQYF
v_gene: TRBV4-1; d_gene: TRBD2; j_gene: TRBJ2-1; abundance: few; CDR3nt: TGCGCCAGCAGCCAAGATTTCCCTAGCGGGGCCAATGAGCAGTTCTTC; CDR3aa: CASSQDFPSGANEQFF
v_gene: TRBV10-3; d_gene: .; j_gene: TRBJ1-1; abundance: many; CDR3nt: TGTGCCATCAGTGCAGGGACCGGCACTGAAGCTTTCTTT; CDR3aa: CAISAGTGTEAFF
v_gene: TRBV29-1; d_gene: .; j_gene: TRBJ1-1; abundance: .; CDR3nt: TGCAGCGTTGAAGACCCTACAGGGATTCGAGCTTTCTTT; CDR3aa: CSVEDPTGIRAFF
v_gene: TRBV9; d_gene: TRBD1; j_gene: TRBJ2-7; abundance: .; CDR3nt: TGTGCCAGCAGCGTAGGACAGGGAAGATACGAGCAGTACTTC; CDR3aa: CASSVGQGRYEQYF
v_gene: TRBV29-1; d_gene: .; j_gene: TRBJ2-1; abundance: many; CDR3nt: TGCAGCGTTGCTGGAGCAGGGGCTGATGAGCAGTTCTTC; CDR3aa: CSVAGAGADEQFF
v_gene: TRBV20-1; d_gene: .; j_gene: TRBJ2-5; abundance: .; CDR3nt: TGCAGTGCTCCTAGCCAGGGCCAAGAGACCCAGTACTTC; CDR3aa: CSAPSQGQETQYF
v_gene: TRBV27; d_gene: TRBD2; j_gene: TRBJ2-1; abundance: .; CDR3nt: TGTGCCAGCAGTTTCGGGACTAGCGGGGTCCGTGAGCAGTTCTTC; CDR3aa: CASSFGTSGVREQFF
v_gene: TRBV4-3; d_gene: .; j_gene: TRBJ1-2; abundance: once; CDR3nt: TGCGCCAGCAGCCAAGATCAATGGGTTGCGGGCTATGGCTACACCTTC; CDR3aa: CASSQDQWVAGYGYTF
v_gene: TRBV25-1; d_gene: .; j_gene: TRBJ1-2; abundance: .; CDR3nt: TGTGCCAGCAGTTCTACATCGGCGGAGGGCTACACCTTC; CDR3aa: CASSSTSAEGYTF
v_gene: TRBV12-3/TRBV12-4; d_gene: .; j_gene: TRBJ2-2; abundance: few; CDR3nt: TGTGCCAGCAGGGTAGGGGTCGCGAACACCGGGGAGCTGTTTTTT; CDR3aa: CASRVGVANTGELFF
v_gene: TRBV7-9; d_gene: .; j_gene: TRBJ2-3; abundance: few; CDR3nt: TGTGCCAGCAGCTACCCTGGAGATACGCAGTATTTT; CDR3aa: CASSYPGDTQYF
v_gene: TRBV7-2; d_gene: TRBD2; j_gene: TRBJ2-3; abundance: .; CDR3nt: TGTGCCAGCAGGATAGGGGCGGGGGGGCCGGATACGCAGTATTTT; CDR3aa: CASRIGAGGPDTQYF
v_gene: TRBV29-1; d_gene: .; j_gene: TRBJ2-2; abundance: many; CDR3nt: TGCAGCACAACCGGACAGCAAAACACCGGGGAGCTGTTTTTT; CDR3aa: CSTTGQQNTGELFF
v_gene: TRBV18; d_gene: TRBD1; j_gene: TRBJ2-2; abundance: .; CDR3nt: TGTGCCAGCTCAAACAGGGGAACGAACACCGGGGAGCTGTTTTTT; CDR3aa: CASSNRGTNTGELFF
v_gene: TRBV7-9; d_gene: .; j_gene: TRBJ2-7; abundance: few; CDR3nt: TGTGCCAGCAGCTCCTGGGACCGCTGGCACGAGCAGTACTTC; CDR3aa: CASSSWDRWHEQYF
v_gene: TRBV3-1; d_gene: .; j_gene: TRBJ1-2; abundance: .; CDR3nt: TGTGCCAGCAGCCCATCGAAGTTTGTTTCCGATGGCTACACCTTC; CDR3aa: CASSPSKFVSDGYTF
v_gene: TRBV15; d_gene: .; j_gene: TRBJ2-2; abundance: many; CDR3nt: TGTGCCACCAGCAGAGCTCCAGCGGGGAACACCGGGGAGCTGTTTTTT; CDR3aa: CATSRAPAGNTGELFF